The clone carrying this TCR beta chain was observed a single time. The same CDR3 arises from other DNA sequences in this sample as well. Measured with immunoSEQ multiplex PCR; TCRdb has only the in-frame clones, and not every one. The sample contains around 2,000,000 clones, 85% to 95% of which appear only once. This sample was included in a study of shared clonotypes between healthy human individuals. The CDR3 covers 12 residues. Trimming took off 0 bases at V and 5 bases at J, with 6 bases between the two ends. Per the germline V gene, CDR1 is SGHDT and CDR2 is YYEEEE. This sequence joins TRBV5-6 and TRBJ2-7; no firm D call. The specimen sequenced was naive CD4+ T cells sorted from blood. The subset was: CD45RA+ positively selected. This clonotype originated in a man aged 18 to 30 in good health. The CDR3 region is CASSLAGNEQYF. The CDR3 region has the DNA TGTGCCAGCAGCTTGGCTGGGAACGAGCAGTACTTC.